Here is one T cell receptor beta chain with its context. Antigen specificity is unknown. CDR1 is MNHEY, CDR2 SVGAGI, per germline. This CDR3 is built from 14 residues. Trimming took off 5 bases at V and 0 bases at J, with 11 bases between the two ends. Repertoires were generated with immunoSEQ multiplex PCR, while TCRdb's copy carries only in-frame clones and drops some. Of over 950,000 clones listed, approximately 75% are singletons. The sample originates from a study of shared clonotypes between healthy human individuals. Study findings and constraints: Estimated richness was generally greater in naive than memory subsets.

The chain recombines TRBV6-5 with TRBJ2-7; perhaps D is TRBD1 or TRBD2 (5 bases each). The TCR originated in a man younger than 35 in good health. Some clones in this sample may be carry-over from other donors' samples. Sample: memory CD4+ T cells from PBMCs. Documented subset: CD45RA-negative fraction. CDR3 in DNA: TGTGCCAGCAGTGGATGGGACGGCTCCTACGAGCAGTACTTC. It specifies CASSGWDGSYEQYF.